The rows below give T cell receptor beta chains drawn from one sample of a study of T-cell memory formation after mild COVID-19. TCRdb processed the 5' RACE reads anew with MiXCR; each CDR3 protein has one entry. The data show about 560,000 distinct CDR3 sequences, less than 25% seen once. The sequenced material came from PBMCs or a T cell subset sorted from them (not recorded which). The receptors originated from an adult woman who had mild COVID-19 (a few samples of this study predate the infection). Cell type and time point are not known. Each CDR3 is given with its conserved first and last residue. The D gene is left open where the match is weak. Clone size appears in some rows only: once, few, many, or a class for an expanded clone.

CDR3 DNA: TGTGCCAGCAGTTCCCCTCAAGTGAACACTGAAGCTTTCTTT
CDR3 protein: CASSSPQVNTEAFF
clone size: NA
J gene: TRBJ1-1
D gene: NA
V gene: TRBV6-5

CDR3 DNA: TGTGCCAGCAGCTTGGCAGGGGTCTATGGCTACACCTTC
CDR3 protein: CASSLAGVYGYTF
clone size: few
J gene: TRBJ1-2
D gene: NA
V gene: TRBV5-6

CDR3 DNA: TGTGCCAGCAGTCCCGGACAGATACTTACTAGCACAGATACGCAGTATTTT
CDR3 protein: CASSPGQILTSTDTQYF
clone size: many
J gene: TRBJ2-3
D gene: NA
V gene: TRBV27

CDR3 DNA: TGTGCCAGCAGTTGGATTGGGGGTAGGGCTGAAGCTTTCTTT
CDR3 protein: CASSWIGGRAEAFF
clone size: few
J gene: TRBJ1-1
D gene: NA
V gene: TRBV2

CDR3 DNA: TGTGCCAGCAGTGTTAACAGGGGTTACGGGGAGCTGTTTTTT
CDR3 protein: CASSVNRGYGELFF
clone size: NA
J gene: TRBJ2-2
D gene: TRBD1
V gene: TRBV2

CDR3 DNA: TGTGCCAGCAGCGAAGGCAGGACAGGCGCTAATCAGCCCCAGCATTTT
CDR3 protein: CASSEGRTGANQPQHF
clone size: few
J gene: TRBJ1-5
D gene: TRBD1
V gene: TRBV12-3/TRBV12-4

CDR3 DNA: TGTGCCAGCCGGACAGGGGGAACCTACGAGCAGTACTTC
CDR3 protein: CASRTGGTYEQYF
clone size: NA
J gene: TRBJ2-7
D gene: TRBD1
V gene: TRBV13

CDR3 DNA: TGTGCCAGCAGCCCGCCCCCACCGGGACCGGGGACCCAGTACTTC
CDR3 protein: CASSPPPPGPGTQYF
clone size: NA
J gene: TRBJ2-5
D gene: NA
V gene: TRBV7-9

CDR3 DNA: TGTGCCAGCAGTTTGACTGATAAGAGCTCCTACGAGCAGTACTTC
CDR3 protein: CASSLTDKSSYEQYF
clone size: NA
J gene: TRBJ2-7
D gene: NA
V gene: TRBV6-5

CDR3 DNA: TGTGCCAGCAGAGCAGGGGCCACGAACACCGGGGAGCTGTTTTTT
CDR3 protein: CASRAGATNTGELFF
clone size: few
J gene: TRBJ2-2
D gene: NA
V gene: TRBV2

CDR3 DNA: TGTGCCAGCAGTCACCCCGACGCGTGGGAGCAGTACTTC
CDR3 protein: CASSHPDAWEQYF
clone size: NA
J gene: TRBJ2-7
D gene: NA
V gene: TRBV12-3/TRBV12-4

CDR3 DNA: TGCGCCAGCAGCTTGGTTGTTGGGCTGTCTAATGAGCAGTTCTTC
CDR3 protein: CASSLVVGLSNEQFF
clone size: few
J gene: TRBJ2-1
D gene: NA
V gene: TRBV5-1

CDR3 DNA: TGTGCCAGCAGCCCCCAGTCAGGGGGCACCGGGGAGCTGTTTTTT
CDR3 protein: CASSPQSGGTGELFF
clone size: few
J gene: TRBJ2-2
D gene: TRBD1
V gene: TRBV3-1

CDR3 DNA: TGCAGCGTCAGGGGTCCCCTCCAAGAGACCCAGTACTTC
CDR3 protein: CSVRGPLQETQYF
clone size: many
J gene: TRBJ2-5
D gene: NA
V gene: TRBV29-1

CDR3 DNA: TGTGCCAGCAGCCATAGGGGTGAAAAACTGTTTTTT
CDR3 protein: CASSHRGEKLFF
clone size: NA
J gene: TRBJ1-4
D gene: NA
V gene: TRBV14

CDR3 DNA: TGCAGTGCTCCCGGGACAGGGGGGAAATTCACTGAAGCTTTCTTT
CDR3 protein: CSAPGTGGKFTEAFF
clone size: few
J gene: TRBJ1-1
D gene: TRBD1
V gene: TRBV20-1

CDR3 DNA: TGTGCCAGCAGCTTGGAGCAGGGGAACACTGAAGCTTTCTTT
CDR3 protein: CASSLEQGNTEAFF
clone size: few
J gene: TRBJ1-1
D gene: NA
V gene: TRBV5-4

CDR3 DNA: TGTGCCAGCAGCCTCAGGGGGCATTACAATGAGCAGTTCTTC
CDR3 protein: CASSLRGHYNEQFF
clone size: NA
J gene: TRBJ2-1
D gene: TRBD1
V gene: TRBV3-1

CDR3 DNA: TGTGCCAGCTCACGCAGGACTAGCGGGGAGCTCGTCAATGAGCAGTTCTTC
CDR3 protein: CASSRRTSGELVNEQFF
clone size: NA
J gene: TRBJ2-1
D gene: TRBD2
V gene: TRBV18

CDR3 DNA: TGTGCCAGCAGCTTGGCGGGGGGGACAGATGAAGCTTTCTTT
CDR3 protein: CASSLAGGTDEAFF
clone size: few
J gene: TRBJ1-1
D gene: TRBD1
V gene: TRBV5-5

CDR3 DNA: TGCAGCGTTGAAACCCCTCCCCGAGCACAACGAGTGGGGCCCTACGAGCAGTACTTC
CDR3 protein: CSVETPPRAQRVGPYEQYF
clone size: few
J gene: TRBJ2-7
D gene: NA
V gene: TRBV29-1

CDR3 DNA: TGCAGCGTTGGGGACGGCCCCTACGAGCAGTACTTC
CDR3 protein: CSVGDGPYEQYF
clone size: few
J gene: TRBJ2-7
D gene: NA
V gene: TRBV29-1

CDR3 DNA: TGTGCCAGCAATTCCAACAACGGTCCTGAAGCTTTCTTT
CDR3 protein: CASNSNNGPEAFF
clone size: few
J gene: TRBJ1-1
D gene: NA
V gene: TRBV12-3/TRBV12-4

CDR3 DNA: TGTGCCAGCAGTGAGGGCAGGGGCCTAGCCAAAAACATTCAGTACTTC
CDR3 protein: CASSEGRGLAKNIQYF
clone size: NA
J gene: TRBJ2-4
D gene: NA
V gene: TRBV25-1

CDR3 DNA: TGTGCCAGCAGCCCGAGACAGGGGGCTGAATTCTACGAGCAGTACTTC
CDR3 protein: CASSPRQGAEFYEQYF
clone size: NA
J gene: TRBJ2-7
D gene: TRBD1
V gene: TRBV9

CDR3 DNA: TGTGCCTGGAGTGTGGTGGGACCCGGGGACCAGTACTTC
CDR3 protein: CAWSVVGPGDQYF
clone size: NA
J gene: TRBJ2-5
D gene: NA
V gene: TRBV30

CDR3 DNA: TGCGCCAGCACGGGGGACAGATTCTACGAGCAGTACTTC
CDR3 protein: CASTGDRFYEQYF
clone size: NA
J gene: TRBJ2-7
D gene: NA
V gene: TRBV5-1

CDR3 DNA: TGCAGTGCTAATACCGGGACAGGGGATGAGCAGTTCTTC
CDR3 protein: CSANTGTGDEQFF
clone size: few
J gene: TRBJ2-1
D gene: TRBD1
V gene: TRBV20-1

CDR3 DNA: TGTGCCAGCCTGAAGAGGAGACAGGGGGCCGGCATCGACACTGAAGCTTTCTTT
CDR3 protein: CASLKRRQGAGIDTEAFF
clone size: few
J gene: TRBJ1-1
D gene: TRBD1
V gene: TRBV7-2

CDR3 DNA: TGTGCCTGGACGGGGGAGGGCACCCAAGAGACCCAGTACTTC
CDR3 protein: CAWTGEGTQETQYF
clone size: NA
J gene: TRBJ2-5
D gene: TRBD2
V gene: TRBV30

CDR3 DNA: TGTGCCAGCAGTGAATCTCCAGGGATCACAGATACGCAGTATTTT
CDR3 protein: CASSESPGITDTQYF
clone size: few
J gene: TRBJ2-3
D gene: NA
V gene: TRBV25-1

CDR3 DNA: TGCGCCAGCAGCTTGGGTCCCTTCAGTGGAAGCACAGATACGCAGTATTTT
CDR3 protein: CASSLGPFSGSTDTQYF
clone size: NA
J gene: TRBJ2-3
D gene: NA
V gene: TRBV5-1